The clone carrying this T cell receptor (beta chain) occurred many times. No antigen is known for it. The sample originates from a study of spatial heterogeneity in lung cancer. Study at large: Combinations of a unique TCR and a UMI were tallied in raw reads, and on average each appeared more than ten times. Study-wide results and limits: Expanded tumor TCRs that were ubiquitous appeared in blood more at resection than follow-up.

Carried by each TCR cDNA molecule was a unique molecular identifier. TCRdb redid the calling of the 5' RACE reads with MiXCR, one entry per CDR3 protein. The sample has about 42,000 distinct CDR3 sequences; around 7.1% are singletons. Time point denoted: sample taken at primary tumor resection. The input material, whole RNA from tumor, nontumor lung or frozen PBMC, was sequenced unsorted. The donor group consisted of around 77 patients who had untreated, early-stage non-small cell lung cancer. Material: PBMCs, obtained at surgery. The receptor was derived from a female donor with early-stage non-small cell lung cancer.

CDR3 DNA: TGCGCCAGCAGCTTGGGGGGTACCTCCGGGGAGCTGTTTTTT. It codes for CASSLGGTSGELFF. The chain carries TRBV5-1 and TRBJ2-2; D is undetermined. V dropped 0 bases and J dropped 6 bases, with 9 bases sitting between them. From germline, CDR1 is SGHRS and CDR2 YFSETQ. This CDR3 region has 14 residues.